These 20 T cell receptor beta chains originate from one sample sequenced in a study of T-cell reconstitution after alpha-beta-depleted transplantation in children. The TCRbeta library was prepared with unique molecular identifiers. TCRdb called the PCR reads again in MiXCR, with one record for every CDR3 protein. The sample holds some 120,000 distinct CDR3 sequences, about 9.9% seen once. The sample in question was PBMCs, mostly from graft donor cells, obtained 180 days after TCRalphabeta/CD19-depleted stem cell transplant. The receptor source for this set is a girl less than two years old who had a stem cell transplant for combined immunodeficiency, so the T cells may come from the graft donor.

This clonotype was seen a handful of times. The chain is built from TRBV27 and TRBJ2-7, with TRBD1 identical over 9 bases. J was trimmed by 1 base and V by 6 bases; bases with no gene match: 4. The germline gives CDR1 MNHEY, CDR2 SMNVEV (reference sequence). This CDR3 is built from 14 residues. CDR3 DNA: TGTGCCAGCAGACCCGGGACAGGGTCCTACGAGCAGTACTTC. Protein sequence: CASRPGTGSYEQYF.

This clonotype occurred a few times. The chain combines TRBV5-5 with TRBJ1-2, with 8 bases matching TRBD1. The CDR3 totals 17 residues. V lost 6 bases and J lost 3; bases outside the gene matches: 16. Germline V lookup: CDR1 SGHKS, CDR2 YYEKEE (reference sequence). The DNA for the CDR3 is TGTGCCAGCACCCAAAGAGGTTCAGGGGGCGCTTACTATGGCTACACCTTC. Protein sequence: CASTQRGSGGAYYGYTF.

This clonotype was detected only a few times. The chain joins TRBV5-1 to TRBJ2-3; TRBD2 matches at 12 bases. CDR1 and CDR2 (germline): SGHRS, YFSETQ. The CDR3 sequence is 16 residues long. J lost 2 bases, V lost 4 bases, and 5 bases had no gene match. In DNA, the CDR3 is TGCGCCAGCAGCAAGCCTAGCGGGAGGGTCACAGATACGCAGTATTTT. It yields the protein CASSKPSGRVTDTQYF.

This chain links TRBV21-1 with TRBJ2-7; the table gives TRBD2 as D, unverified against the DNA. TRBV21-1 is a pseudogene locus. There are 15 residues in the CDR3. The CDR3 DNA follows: TGTGCCAGCAGTGAGGCTACGGGAGGGAAGTACGAGCAGTACTTC. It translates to CASSEATGGKYEQYF.

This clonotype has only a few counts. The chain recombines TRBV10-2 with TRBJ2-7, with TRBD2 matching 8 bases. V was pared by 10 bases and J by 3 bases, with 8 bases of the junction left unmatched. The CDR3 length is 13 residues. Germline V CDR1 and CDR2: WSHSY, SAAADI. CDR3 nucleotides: TGCGCCACTCTATCGGGAGGGGGCTACGAGCAGTACTTC. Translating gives CATLSGGGYEQYF.

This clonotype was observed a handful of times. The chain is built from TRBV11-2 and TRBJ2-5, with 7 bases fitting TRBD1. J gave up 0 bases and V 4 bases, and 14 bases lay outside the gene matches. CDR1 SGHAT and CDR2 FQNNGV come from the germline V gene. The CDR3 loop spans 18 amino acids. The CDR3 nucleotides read TGTGCCAGCAGCTCTCTCCTCTACAGGGGCCAGTACCAAGAGACCCAGTACTTC. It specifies CASSSLLYRGQYQETQYF. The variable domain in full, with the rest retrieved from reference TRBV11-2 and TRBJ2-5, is EAGVAQSPRYKIIEKRQSVAFWCNPISGHATLYWYQQILGQGPKLLIQFQNNGVVDDSQLPKDRFSAERLKGVDSTLKIQPAKLEDSAVYLCASSSLLYRGQYQETQYFGPGTRLLVL.

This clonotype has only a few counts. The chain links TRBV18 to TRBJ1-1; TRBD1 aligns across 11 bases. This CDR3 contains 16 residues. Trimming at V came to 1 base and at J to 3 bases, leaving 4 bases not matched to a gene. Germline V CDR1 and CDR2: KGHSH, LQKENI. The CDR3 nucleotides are TGTGCCAGCTCACCACGGGACAGGGGGAAGCACACTGAAGCTTTCTTT. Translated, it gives CASSPRDRGKHTEAFF.

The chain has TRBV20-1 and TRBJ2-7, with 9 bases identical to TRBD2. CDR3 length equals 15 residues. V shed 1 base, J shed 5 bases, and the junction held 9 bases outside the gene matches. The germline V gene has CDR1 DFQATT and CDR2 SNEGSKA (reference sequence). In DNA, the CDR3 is TGCAGTGCTAGAGGTCTGAGGCTAGCGGGAAACGAGCAGTACTTC. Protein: CSARGLRLAGNEQYF.

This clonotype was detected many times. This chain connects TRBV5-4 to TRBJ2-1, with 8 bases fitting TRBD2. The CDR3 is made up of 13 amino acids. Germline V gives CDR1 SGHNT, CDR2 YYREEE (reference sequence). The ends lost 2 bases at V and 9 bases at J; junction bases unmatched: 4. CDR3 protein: CASSFRGGGEQFF. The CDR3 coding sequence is TGTGCCAGCAGCTTCCGGGGGGGCGGTGAGCAGTTCTTC.

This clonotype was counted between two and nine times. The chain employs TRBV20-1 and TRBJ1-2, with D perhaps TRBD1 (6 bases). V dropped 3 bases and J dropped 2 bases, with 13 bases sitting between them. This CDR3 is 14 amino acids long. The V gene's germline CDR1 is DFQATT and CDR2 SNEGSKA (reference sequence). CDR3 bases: TGCAGTGCTAGGGGGGACACAGCAAACTATGGCTACACCTTC. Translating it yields CSARGDTANYGYTF.

The CDR3 DNA follows: TGTGCCAGCAGCCCACCGGGACATGGGAATTCACCCCTCCACTTT. Protein product: CASSPPGHGNSPLHF. J is TRBJ1-6 and V is TRBV7-2; a possible D gene is TRBD1 (6 bases). This CDR3 has 15 residues. CDR1 is SGHTA, CDR2 FQGNSA, per germline. Trimming cost V 5 bases and J 7 bases, with 15 bases left between them.

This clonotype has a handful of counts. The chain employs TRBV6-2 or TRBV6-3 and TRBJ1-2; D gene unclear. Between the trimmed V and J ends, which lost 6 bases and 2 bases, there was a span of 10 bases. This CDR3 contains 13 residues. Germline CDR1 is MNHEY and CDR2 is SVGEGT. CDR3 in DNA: TGTGCCAGCAGACCCGACACGAACTATGGCTACACCTTC. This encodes CASRPDTNYGYTF.

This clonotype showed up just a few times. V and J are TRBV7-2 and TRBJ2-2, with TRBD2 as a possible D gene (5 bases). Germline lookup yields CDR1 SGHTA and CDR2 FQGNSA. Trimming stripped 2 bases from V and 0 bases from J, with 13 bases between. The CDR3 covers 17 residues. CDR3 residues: CASSLWASRPNTGELFF. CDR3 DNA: TGTGCCAGCAGCTTATGGGCTAGCCGACCGAACACCGGGGAGCTGTTTTTT.

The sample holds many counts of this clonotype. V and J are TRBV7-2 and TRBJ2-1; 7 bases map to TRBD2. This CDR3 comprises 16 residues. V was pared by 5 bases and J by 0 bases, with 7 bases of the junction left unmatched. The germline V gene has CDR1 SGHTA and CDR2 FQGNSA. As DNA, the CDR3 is TGTGCCAGCAGCCTTAGAGGCGGGAGCTCCTACAATGAGCAGTTCTTC. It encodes CASSLRGGSSYNEQFF. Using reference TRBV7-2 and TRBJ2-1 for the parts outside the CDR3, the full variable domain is GAGVSQSPSNKVTEKGKDVELRCDPISGHTALYWYRQSLGQGLEFLIYFQGNSAPDKSGLPSDRFSAERTGGSVSTLTIQRTQQEDSAVYLCASSLRGGSSYNEQFFGPGTRLTVL.

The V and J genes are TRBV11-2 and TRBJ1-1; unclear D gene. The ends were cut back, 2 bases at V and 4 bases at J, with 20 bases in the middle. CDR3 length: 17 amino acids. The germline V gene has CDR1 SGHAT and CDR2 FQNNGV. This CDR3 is CASSLIGWGEVTTEAFF. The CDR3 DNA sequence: TGTGCCAGCAGCTTAATCGGGTGGGGAGAGGTGACCACTGAAGCTTTCTTT.

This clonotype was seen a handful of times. The CDR3 DNA reads as TGTGCCAGTCGACTAGCGGGGTTGCAAGAGACCCAGTACTTC. Translated: CASRLAGLQETQYF. The chain recombines TRBV2 with TRBJ2-5; TRBD2 matches 11 bases. Germline-derived CDR1 and CDR2 are SNHLY and FYNNEI. The CDR3 is made up of 14 amino acids. V trimming: 9 bases; J trimming: 2 bases; junction bases outside the gene matches: 5.

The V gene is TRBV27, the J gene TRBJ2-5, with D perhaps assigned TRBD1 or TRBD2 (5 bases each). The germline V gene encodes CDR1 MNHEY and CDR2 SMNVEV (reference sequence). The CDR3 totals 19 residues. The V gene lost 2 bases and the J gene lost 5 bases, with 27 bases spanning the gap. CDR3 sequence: CASSLGAGSRRKRGETQYF. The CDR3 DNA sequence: TGTGCCAGCAGTTTAGGGGCAGGCTCCCGGAGGAAGAGAGGGGAGACCCAGTACTTC.

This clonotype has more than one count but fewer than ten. The CDR3: CSARGAGGVYEQYF. The CDR3 nucleotides read TGCAGTGCTAGGGGAGCGGGGGGCGTCTACGAGCAGTACTTC. The V gene is TRBV20-1, the J gene TRBJ2-7; 9 nucleotides align to TRBD2. Trimming took 3 bases from V and 3 from J; bases not matched to a gene: 6. CDR1 DFQATT and CDR2 SNEGSKA come from the germline V gene (reference sequence). This CDR3 contains 14 residues.

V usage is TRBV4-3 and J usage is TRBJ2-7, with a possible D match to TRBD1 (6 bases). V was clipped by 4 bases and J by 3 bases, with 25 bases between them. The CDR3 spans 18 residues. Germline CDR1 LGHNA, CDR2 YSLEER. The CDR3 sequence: CASSPGISGAGFRYEQYF. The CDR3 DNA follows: TGCGCCAGCAGCCCAGGTATCTCAGGGGCAGGTTTCCGCTACGAGCAGTACTTC.

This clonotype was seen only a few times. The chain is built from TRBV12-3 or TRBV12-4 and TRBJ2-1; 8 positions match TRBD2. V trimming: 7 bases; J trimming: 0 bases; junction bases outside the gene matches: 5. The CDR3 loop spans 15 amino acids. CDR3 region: CASTRLAGSYNEQFF. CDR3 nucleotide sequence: TGTGCCAGCACCCGTCTAGCGGGCTCCTACAATGAGCAGTTCTTC.